Following are 21 T cell receptor beta chains from one sample sequenced in a study of T cells in Graves' hyperthyroidism and ophthalmopathy. TCR beta CDR3 regions were amplified from RNA transcripts. The HTBI primer set was used in a first-round RT-PCR of the TCR CDR3. TCRdb fed the multiplex PCR reads into MiXCR, producing one record per CDR3 protein. The data contain hundreds of thousands of distinct CDR3 sequences, 35% of them singletons. Specimen: blood. The source of these receptors is a woman in her 40s with Graves' hyperthyroidism.

The chain joins TRBV9 to TRBJ1-4; tentatively, D is TRBD1 (5 bases). The CDR3 is made up of 14 amino acids. From germline, CDR1 is SGDLS and CDR2 YYNGEE. V was trimmed by 4 bases and J by 8 bases, leaving 15 bases between them. The CDR3 nucleotides read TGTGCCAGCAGCCAGAGACACCGGGGGGAAAAACTGTTTTTT. It encodes CASSQRHRGEKLFF. Using reference TRBV9 and TRBJ1-4 for the parts outside the CDR3, the full variable domain is DSGVTQTPKHLITATGQRVTLRCSPRSGDLSVYWYQQSLDQGLQFLIQYYNGEERAKGNILERFSAQQFPDLHSELNLSSLELGDSALYFCASSQRHRGEKLFFGSGTQLSVL.

There are many counts of this clonotype. The chain recombines TRBV2 with TRBJ2-5, with D maybe TRBD1 (5 bases). CDR1 and CDR2 from the germline V gene are SNHLY and FYNNEI. Trimming removed 10 bases at V and 5 bases at J, with 17 bases between. This CDR3 comprises 13 residues. CDR3 in amino acids: CATPSQVRETQYF. The CDR3 DNA is TGTGCCACCCCTTCACAGGTGCGCGAGACCCAGTACTTC. Full variable domain (missing parts from reference TRBV2 and TRBJ2-5): EPEVTQTPSHQVTQMGQEVILRCVPISNHLYFYWYRQILGQKVEFLVSFYNNEISEKSEIFDDQFSVERPDGSNFTLKIRSTKLEDSAMYFCATPSQVRETQYFGPGTRLLVL.

A word on this clonotype: A much larger clone differs from this one at a single base, so this may be a read error. The V gene is TRBV14, the J gene TRBJ1-1; perhaps TRBD1 as D (5 bases). This CDR3 region has 18 residues. Germline CDR1 reads SGHDN; CDR2 reads FVKESK. This CDR3 reads CASSQDRGWWYRNTEAIF. CDR3 coding DNA: TGTGCCAGCAGCCAAGATCGGGGGTGGTGGTATAGGAACACTGAAGCTATCTTT.

This clonotype was detected only a few times. This rearrangement joins TRBV7-9 to TRBJ2-7, with 8 bases matching TRBD1. CDR1 SEHNR and CDR2 FQNEAQ come from the germline V gene (reference sequence). The junction had 16 bases not matched to a gene; V was cut back by 6 bases and J by 3 bases. This CDR3 is built from 17 residues. CDR3: CASSSAPWDRTNYEQYF. DNA for the CDR3: TGTGCCAGCAGTTCCGCACCCTGGGACAGGACAAACTACGAGCAGTACTTC.

This clonotype was seen at least ten times. The chain combines TRBV4-1 with TRBJ1-1; D is possibly TRBD1 (6 bases). Germline V gene lookup returns CDR1 MGHRA and CDR2 YSYEKL. V lost 5 bases and J 1 base, leaving 11 bases between the germline ends. This CDR3 has 14 amino acids. In DNA, the CDR3 is TGCGCCAGCAGCAACAGGGTTGCGAACACTGAAGCTTTCTTT. Protein sequence: CASSNRVANTEAFF.

In this sample, this clonotype turned up many times. The CDR3 region is CASSLQRHLGEQYF. In nucleotides, the CDR3 is TGTGCCAGCAGTCTACAGCGGCATCTTGGCGAGCAGTACTTC. The chain joins TRBV12-3 or TRBV12-4 to TRBJ2-7, with D perhaps matching TRBD2 (5 bases). There are 14 residues in the CDR3. V lost 5 bases and J lost 6, with 17 bases in between.

This clonotype was seen only a few times. V is TRBV13 and J is TRBJ1-2; D is undetermined. Deletions cut 4 bases from V and 8 bases from J, with 17 bases between. Germline V gene data show CDR1 as PRHDT and CDR2 as FYEKMQ (reference sequence). The CDR3 runs to 14 residues. The CDR3 spells CASSSPWGSGGYTF. The CDR3 bases are TGTGCCAGCAGCTCACCATGGGGTTCGGGAGGCTACACCTTC.

There are many counts of this clonotype. The V call is TRBV12-3 or TRBV12-4, the J call TRBJ1-5, with D possibly TRBD1 on 6 matching bases. The CDR3 has 13 amino acids. V was cut by 6 bases and J by 5 bases, with 11 bases left in between. CDR3 bases: TGTGCCAGCAGAGGACAGCAGTATCAGCCCCAGCATTTT. Translating it yields CASRGQQYQPQHF.

This clonotype was found many times. The V and J genes are TRBV29-1 and TRBJ2-2, with unresolved D. Germline V gene data show CDR1 as SQVTM and CDR2 as ANQGSEA. This CDR3 comprises 11 residues. The V gene lost 7 bases and the J gene lost 2 bases, with 5 bases spanning the gap. CDR3 sequence reads: CSAQNTGELFF. In DNA, the CDR3 is TGCAGCGCCCAAAACACCGGGGAGCTGTTTTTT.

This clonotype was counted at least ten times. The DNA for the CDR3 is TGTGCCAGCAGCTCGGACAGGGCTGGGGAGCAGTACTTC. As protein: CASSSDRAGEQYF. The chain is built from TRBV7-9 and TRBJ2-7; 8 bases agree with TRBD1. The CDR3 length is 13 residues. Germline-derived CDR1 and CDR2 are SEHNR and FQNEAQ (reference sequence). With V trimmed by 4 bases and J by 7 bases, 6 bases remained unmatched.

The DNA for the CDR3 is TGTGCCAGCAGCCCACAGGGGTGGCAATCCTACGAGCAGTACTTC. It codes for CASSPQGWQSYEQYF. The rearrangement uses TRBV5-6 and TRBJ2-7; 7 nucleotides agree with TRBD1. V lost 4 bases and J lost 1; bases outside the gene matches: 8. Per the germline V gene, CDR1 is SGHDT and CDR2 is YYEEEE. This CDR3 comprises 15 residues. Drawing the rest from reference TRBV5-6 and TRBJ2-7, the complete variable domain is DAGVTQSPTHLIKTRGQQVTLRCSPKSGHDTVSWYQQALGQGPQFIFQYYEEEERQRGNFPDRFSGHQFPNYSSELNVNALLLGDSALYLCASSPQGWQSYEQYFGPGTRLTVT.

In its sample, this clonotype was seen many times. The V and J genes are TRBV7-9 and TRBJ2-5; D gene uncertain. The ends were cut back, 4 bases at V and 2 bases at J, with 11 bases in the middle. This CDR3 region has 14 residues. The germline V gene has CDR1 SEHNR and CDR2 FQNEAQ (reference sequence). Here the CDR3 reads CASSWGNPQETQYF. In DNA, the CDR3 is TGTGCCAGCAGCTGGGGAAACCCGCAAGAGACCCAGTACTTC.

Ten or more counts support this clonotype. The V gene is TRBV7-2, the J gene TRBJ1-2; D perhaps matches TRBD1 (6 bases). CDR1 is SGHTA, CDR2 FQGNSA, per germline. Trimming took off 2 bases at V and 0 bases at J, with 13 bases between the two ends. There are 16 residues in the CDR3. The CDR3 DNA sequence: TGTGCCAGCAGCTTAAACATGGACAGCGCTAACTATGGCTACACCTTC. It translates to CASSLNMDSANYGYTF.

On this clonotype: Its ends do not fully match the called genes, so a read error is possible. The chain carries TRBV12-3 or TRBV12-4 and TRBJ1-5, with a tentative D call TRBD1 (6 bases). This CDR3 contains 16 residues. CDR3 residues: CATSGRGGTGNQPQHF. CDR3 nucleotide sequence: TGTGCCACCAGTGGACGTGGGGGCACGGGCAATCAGCCCCAGCATTTT.

A note on this clonotype: A much larger clone lies a single base off, so this may be a read error. The V call is TRBV7-2, the J call TRBJ1-2, with D perhaps matching TRBD1 (6 bases). This CDR3 spans 16 amino acids. Germline values: CDR1 SGHTA, CDR2 FQGNSA. The CDR3 DNA sequence: TGTGCCGGCAGCCCAGGGGTCCAGATTATTACCTATGGCTACACCTTC. It encodes CAGSPGVQIITYGYTF.

CDR3 protein: CASSHGQGVLGLEYEQYF. The CDR3 DNA reads as TGTGCCAGCAGCCACGGTCAGGGGGTACTTGGTTTGGAGTACGAGCAGTACTTC. V usage is TRBV14 and J usage is TRBJ2-7, with TRBD1 matching 7 bases. Germline lookup yields CDR1 SGHDN and CDR2 FVKESK. The CDR3 runs to 18 residues. V shed 3 bases, J shed 4 bases, and the junction held 18 bases outside the gene matches.

In its sample, this clonotype was seen many times. The chain recombines TRBV7-9 with TRBJ2-6; D unresolved. Trimming left V 5 bases short and J 0 bases short, with 14 bases between. The CDR3 runs 17 residues. CDR1 is SEHNR and CDR2 is FQNEAQ in the germline V gene (reference sequence). CDR3 sequence: CASSQFILRSGANVLTF. The CDR3 nucleotides read TGTGCCAGCAGCCAGTTCATCTTGCGCTCTGGGGCCAACGTCCTGACTTTC. Based on the CDR3 plus reference TRBV7-9 and TRBJ2-6, the full variable domain is DTGVSQNPRHKITKRGQNVTFRCDPISEHNRLYWYRQTLGQGPEFLTYFQNEAQLEKSRLLSDRFSAERPKGSFSTLEIQRTEQGDSAMYLCASSQFILRSGANVLTFGAGSRLTVL.

The chain uses TRBV10-2 and TRBJ1-5; D is undetermined. CDR1 is WSHSY and CDR2 is SAAADI in the germline V gene. Between the trimmed V and J ends, which lost 9 bases and 0 bases, there was a span of 6 bases. The CDR3 runs to 12 residues. CDR3 residues: CARDNSNQPQHF. Written as DNA, the CDR3 is TGCGCCAGGGATAATAGCAATCAGCCCCAGCATTTT.

The chain joins TRBV10-3 to TRBJ1-5; D is perhaps TRBD1 (6 bases). The V end lost 2 bases, the J end lost 7 bases, and 15 bases lay between the germline ends. Germline V gene data show CDR1 as ENHRY and CDR2 as SYGVKD. This CDR3 is 15 amino acids long. The CDR3 is CAISEARGGEQPQHF. In nucleotides, the CDR3 is TGTGCCATCAGTGAGGCCAGGGGAGGTGAACAGCCCCAGCATTTT.

This clonotype was recorded many times. This sequence joins TRBV29-1 and TRBJ2-2; no reliable D call. The CDR3 extends over 13 amino acids. Trimming left V 5 bases short and J 3 bases short, with 10 bases between. Germline CDR1 and CDR2: SQVTM and ANQGSEA. CDR3 residues: CSVRVIHTGELFF. The CDR3 coding sequence is TGCAGCGTTCGGGTAATACACACCGGGGAGCTGTTTTTT.

This sequence joins TRBV7-9 and TRBJ1-2, with D uncertain. The CDR3 runs 17 residues. The V end lost 4 bases, the J end lost 4 bases, and 22 bases lay between the germline ends. Germline loops: CDR1 SEHNR, CDR2 FQNEAQ (reference sequence). The CDR3 DNA sequence: TGTGCCAGCAGCTCACAATCTACACGGGGATTTGGCTATGGCTACACCTTC. It yields the protein CASSSQSTRGFGYGYTF.